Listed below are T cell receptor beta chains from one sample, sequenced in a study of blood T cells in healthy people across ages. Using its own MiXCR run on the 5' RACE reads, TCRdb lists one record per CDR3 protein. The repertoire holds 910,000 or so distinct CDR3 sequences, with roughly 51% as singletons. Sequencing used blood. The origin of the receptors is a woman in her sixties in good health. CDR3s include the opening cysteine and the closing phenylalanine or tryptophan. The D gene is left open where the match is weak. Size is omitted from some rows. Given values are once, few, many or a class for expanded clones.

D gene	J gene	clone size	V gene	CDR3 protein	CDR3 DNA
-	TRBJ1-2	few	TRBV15	CATSRDRADYGYTF	TGTGCCACCAGCAGAGATCGAGCGGACTATGGCTACACCTTC
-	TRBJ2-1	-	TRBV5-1	CASSWAEGNEQFF	TGCGCCAGCAGCTGGGCCGAGGGCAATGAGCAGTTCTTC
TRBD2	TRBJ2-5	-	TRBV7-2	CASSLSGYQETQYF	TGTGCCAGCAGCCTTAGCGGGTACCAAGAGACCCAGTACTTC
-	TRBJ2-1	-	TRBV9	CASSGSYEQFF	TGTGCCAGCAGCGGTAGCTACGAGCAGTTCTTC
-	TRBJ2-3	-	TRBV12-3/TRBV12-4	CASSACRGPADTQYF	TGTGCCAGCAGTGCCTGCAGAGGGCCCGCAGATACGCAGTATTTT
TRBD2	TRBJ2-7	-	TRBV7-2	CASSGGVLAGGYEQYF	TGTGCCAGCAGCGGCGGGGTCCTAGCGGGGGGTTACGAGCAGTACTTC
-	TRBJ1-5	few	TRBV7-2	CASSLPGYNQPQHF	TGTGCCAGCAGCTTGCCAGGGTACAATCAGCCCCAGCATTTT
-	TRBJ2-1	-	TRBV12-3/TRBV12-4	CASSVGISNEQFF	TGTGCCAGCAGTGTAGGGATTTCCAATGAGCAGTTCTTC
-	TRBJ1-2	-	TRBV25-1	CASSANRLPERPYTF	TGTGCCAGCAGTGCCAACAGGTTGCCCGAGAGACCCTACACCTTC
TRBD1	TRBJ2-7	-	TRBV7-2	CANSLAGTAEQYF	TGTGCCAACAGTCTAGCCGGGACAGCCGAGCAGTACTTC
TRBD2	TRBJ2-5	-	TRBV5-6	CASSFTSGHEQYF	TGTGCCAGCAGCTTTACTAGCGGCCATGAGCAGTACTTC
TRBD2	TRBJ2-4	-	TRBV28	CASSVSGRGIIQYF	TGTGCCAGCAGTGTAAGCGGGAGGGGAATCATTCAGTACTTC
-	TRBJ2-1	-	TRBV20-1	CSATRAEQFF	TGCAGTGCCACTAGGGCTGAGCAGTTCTTC
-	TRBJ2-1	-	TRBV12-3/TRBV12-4	CASSWRRFF	TGTGCCAGCAGTTGGAGACGGTTCTTC
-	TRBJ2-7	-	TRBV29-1	CSVTSDLSEQYF	TGCAGCGTAACTAGTGACCTTAGCGAGCAGTACTTC
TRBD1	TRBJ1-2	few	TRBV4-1	CASSFNRGLSGYTF	TGCGCCAGCAGTTTCAACAGGGGGCTGAGCGGCTACACCTTC
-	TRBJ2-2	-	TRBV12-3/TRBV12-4	CASSLMAAGNTGELFF	TGTGCCAGCAGTTTAATGGCTGCAGGGAACACCGGGGAGCTGTTTTTT
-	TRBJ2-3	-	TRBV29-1	CSAAVGRSDTQYF	TGCAGCGCCGCAGTTGGCCGATCTGATACGCAGTATTTT
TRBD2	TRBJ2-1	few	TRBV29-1	CSVLGTSLTPYNEQFF	TGCAGCGTTCTCGGGACTAGCTTGACCCCCTACAATGAGCAGTTCTTC
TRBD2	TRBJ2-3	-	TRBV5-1	CASRIGPDSGTDTQYF	TGCGCCAGTAGAATCGGGCCAGATAGCGGGACAGATACGCAGTATTTT
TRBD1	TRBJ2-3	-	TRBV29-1	CSVGGQGGRTDTQYF	TGCAGCGTTGGGGGACAGGGGGGAAGAACAGATACGCAGTATTTT
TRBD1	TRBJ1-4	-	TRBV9	CASSITTGVAEKLFF	TGTGCCAGCAGCATAACGACAGGGGTTGCTGAAAAACTGTTTTTT
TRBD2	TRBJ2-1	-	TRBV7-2	CASSTPGTRNNEQFF	TGTGCCAGCAGCACACCGGGGACTAGAAACAATGAGCAGTTCTTC
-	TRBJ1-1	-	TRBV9	CASSAPNSPEAFF	TGTGCCAGCAGCGCCCCGAACAGCCCAGAAGCTTTCTTT
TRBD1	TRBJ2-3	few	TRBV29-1	CSVLRGQATSTDTQYF	TGCAGCGTTTTGCGGGGACAGGCGACTAGCACAGATACGCAGTATTTT
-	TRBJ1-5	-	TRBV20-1	CSARGAGPNQPQHF	TGCAGTGCTAGAGGAGCAGGGCCCAATCAGCCCCAGCATTTT
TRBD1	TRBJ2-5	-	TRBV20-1	CSARDLAGTGGLQETQYF	TGCAGTGCTAGAGATTTGGCCGGGACAGGGGGCCTACAAGAGACCCAGTACTTC
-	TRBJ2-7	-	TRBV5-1	CASSFDGTYEQYF	TGCGCCAGCAGCTTCGACGGGACCTACGAGCAGTACTTC
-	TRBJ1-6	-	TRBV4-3	CASSETAPKNSPLHF	TGCGCCAGCAGTGAGACGGCACCCAAGAATTCACCCCTCCACTTT
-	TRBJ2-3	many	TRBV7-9	CASSLGQLSTDTQYF	TGTGCCAGCAGCTTAGGACAACTTAGCACAGATACGCAGTATTTT
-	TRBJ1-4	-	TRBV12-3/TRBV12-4	CASKLRDEKLFF	TGTGCCAGCAAACTAAGGGACGAAAAACTGTTTTTT
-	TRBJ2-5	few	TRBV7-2	CASSPTYGETQYF	TGTGCCAGCTCACCCACCTATGGGGAGACCCAGTACTTC
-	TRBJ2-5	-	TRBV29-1	CSVDRQAAQYF	TGCAGCGTTGATCGACAGGCGGCCCAGTACTTC
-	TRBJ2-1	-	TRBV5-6	CASSAFAQSSYNEQFF	TGTGCCAGCAGCGCGTTCGCGCAAAGCTCCTACAATGAGCAGTTCTTC
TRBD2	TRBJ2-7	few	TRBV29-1	CSVEDRSGSSYEQYF	TGCAGCGTTGAAGATCGGAGCGGGAGCTCCTACGAGCAGTACTTC
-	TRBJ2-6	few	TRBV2	CASSEQALSSGANVLTF	TGTGCCAGCAGTGAACAAGCCCTCAGCTCTGGGGCCAACGTCCTGACTTTC
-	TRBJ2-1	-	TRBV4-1	CASSRLIYNEQFF	TGCGCCAGCAGCCGGCTGATATACAATGAGCAGTTCTTC
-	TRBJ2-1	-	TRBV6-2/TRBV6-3	CASSSSAGAMSGQFF	TGTGCCAGCAGTTCGAGTGCCGGAGCAATGAGTGGGCAGTTCTTC
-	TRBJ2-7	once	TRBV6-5	CASSYMGGGNEQYF	TGTGCCAGCAGTTACATGGGTGGGGGAAATGAGCAGTACTTC
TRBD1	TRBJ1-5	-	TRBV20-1	CSASSPDRAGLSNQPQHF	TGCAGTGCTAGTTCCCCGGACAGGGCTGGATTGAGCAATCAGCCCCAGCATTTT
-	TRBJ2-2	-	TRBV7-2	CASSLSGKGELFF	TGTGCCAGCAGCCTTAGCGGCAAGGGGGAGCTGTTTTTT
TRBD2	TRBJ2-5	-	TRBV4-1	CASRQSWTSGREETQYF	TGCGCCAGCCGCCAATCCTGGACTAGCGGGAGAGAGGAGACCCAGTACTTC
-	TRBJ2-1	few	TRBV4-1	CASSRVTEYNEQFF	TGCGCCAGCAGCCGGGTCACAGAGTACAATGAGCAGTTCTTC
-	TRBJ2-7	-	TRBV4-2	CASSLSTGPYNEQYF	TGTGCCAGCAGCCTGTCGACGGGCCCCTACAATGAGCAGTACTTC
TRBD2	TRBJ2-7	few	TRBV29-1	CSVEGTSGSGYEQYF	TGCAGCGTTGAAGGGACTAGCGGGAGCGGTTACGAGCAGTACTTC
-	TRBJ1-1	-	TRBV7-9	CASSQNQGTTEAFF	TGTGCCAGCAGCCAAAACCAGGGAACCACTGAAGCTTTCTTT
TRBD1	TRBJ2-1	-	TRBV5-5	CASSNRGEFYNEQFF	TGTGCCAGCAGCAACAGGGGGGAATTCTACAATGAGCAGTTCTTC
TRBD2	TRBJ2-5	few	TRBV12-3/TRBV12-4	CASSLTSGSLETQYF	TGTGCCAGCAGTTTGACTAGCGGGAGCCTAGAGACCCAGTACTTC
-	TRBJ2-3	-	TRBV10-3	CAISEDGGAGPSTDTQYF	TGTGCCATCAGTGAGGACGGCGGAGCGGGTCCTAGCACAGATACGCAGTATTTT
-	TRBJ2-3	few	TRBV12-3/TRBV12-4	CASSLVGVGGTDTQYF	TGTGCCAGCAGTTTAGTTGGGGTTGGGGGCACAGATACACAGTATTTT
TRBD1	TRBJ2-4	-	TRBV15	CATRRQGENIQYF	TGTGCCACCAGGAGACAGGGGGAGAACATTCAGTACTTC
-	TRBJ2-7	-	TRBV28	CASKLAWPDEQYF	TGTGCCAGCAAACTAGCATGGCCGGACGAGCAGTACTTC
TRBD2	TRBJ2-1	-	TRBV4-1	CASSQLRRGRDDEQFF	TGCGCCAGCAGCCAACTGAGGCGCGGGAGAGACGATGAGCAGTTCTTC